These 31 T cell receptor beta chains came from one sample sequenced in a study of early T cells in non-severe SARS-CoV-2 infection. TCRdb reanalysed the 5' RACE reads using MiXCR and keeps one entry per CDR3 protein. The sample has about 99,000 distinct CDR3 sequences; around 17% are singletons. Sequencing used whole blood. The receptors shown here come from an adult who was a healthcare worker with PCR-confirmed SARS-CoV-2 infection or an uninfected control (not recorded which).

The sample holds many counts of this clonotype. This sequence joins TRBV6-5 and TRBJ2-1, with D possibly being TRBD2 (5 bases). Trimming removed 6 bases from V and 0 bases from J, with 9 bases in between. This CDR3 region has 14 residues. From germline, CDR1 is MNHEY and CDR2 SVGAGI. The CDR3 protein is CASSPGVSYNEQFF. The CDR3 nucleotides are TGTGCCAGCAGCCCCGGGGTCTCCTACAATGAGCAGTTCTTC.

This clonotype was detected many times. This chain links TRBV20-1 with TRBJ1-2; tentatively, D is TRBD1 (6 bases). CDR1 is DFQATT, CDR2 SNEGSKA, per germline (reference sequence). This CDR3 is 14 amino acids long. Trimming removed 0 bases at V and 2 bases at J, with 10 bases between. The CDR3 bases are TGCAGTGCTAGAGATCCAGGGGTGAACTATGGCTACACCTTC. Residues: CSARDPGVNYGYTF.

The J gene is TRBJ2-1, the V gene TRBV5-4, with D perhaps being TRBD1 or TRBD2 (5 bases each). CDR1 SGHNT and CDR2 YYREEE come from the germline V gene (reference sequence). This CDR3 has 16 residues. V lost 4 bases and J 0 bases, leaving 14 bases between the germline ends. CDR3 amino acids: CASSRQGTSSYNEQFF. The CDR3, as DNA: TGTGCCAGCAGCCGGCAGGGTACTAGCTCCTACAATGAGCAGTTCTTC.

The rearrangement joins TRBV9 to TRBJ2-7, with a weak D call TRBD2 (5 bases). With 0 bases removed from V and 6 bases from J, the gap between germline ends came to 7 bases. Germline CDR1 and CDR2: SGDLS and YYNGEE. CDR3 size: 12 residues. CDR3 sequence: CASSVAEGEQYF. CDR3 in DNA: TGTGCCAGCAGCGTAGCCGAGGGCGAGCAGTACTTC. The whole variable domain, remainder taken from reference TRBV9 and TRBJ2-7, is DSGVTQTPKHLITATGQRVTLRCSPRSGDLSVYWYQQSLDQGLQFLIQYYNGEERAKGNILERFSAQQFPDLHSELNLSSLELGDSALYFCASSVAEGEQYFGPGTRLTVT.

This clonotype was picked up a small number of times. The chain uses TRBV28 and TRBJ2-3; D gene ambiguous. The germline V gene encodes CDR1 MDHEN and CDR2 SYDVKM. CDR3 length: 12 amino acids. Trimming took 6 bases from V and 8 from J, leaving 12 bases between them. The CDR3 protein is CASSVGSFTQYF. The CDR3 DNA sequence: TGTGCCAGCAGCGTGGGGTCTTTTACGCAGTATTTT.

This clonotype has at least ten counts. The rearrangement links TRBV3-1 to TRBJ2-1; TRBD2 aligns across 9 bases. The germline gives CDR1 LGHDT, CDR2 YNNKEL (reference sequence). This CDR3 is 14 amino acids long. V was clipped by 1 base and J by 6 bases; unmatched bases: 1. CDR3 in amino acids: CASSQGREGNEQFF. CDR3 nucleotides: TGTGCCAGCAGCCAAGGGCGGGAGGGCAATGAGCAGTTCTTC.

This clonotype was observed a few times. This chain connects TRBV7-2 to TRBJ2-5, with D possibly matching TRBD1 (5 bases). The V end was cut by 5 bases, the J end by 5 bases, with 9 bases between. This CDR3 is built from 12 residues. Germline assignment: CDR1 SGHTA and CDR2 FQGNSA. For the CDR3, the DNA is TGTGCCAGCAGCGCCTACAGGGAGACCCAGTACTTC. This sequence encodes CASSAYRETQYF.

This clonotype was detected only a few times. The chain couples TRBV10-3 to TRBJ1-3, with D possibly TRBD1 on 5 matching bases. CDR1 and CDR2 from the germline V gene are ENHRY and SYGVKD. The CDR3 extends over 13 amino acids. V shed 6 bases and J shed 5 bases, with 11 bases lying between them. CDR3 DNA sequence: TGTGCCATCAGCAGGGAACCCAGAAACACCATATATTTT. Translating it yields CAISREPRNTIYF.

The V call is TRBV7-2, the J call TRBJ1-5; D gene ambiguous. The length of the CDR3 is 15 residues. CDR1 is SGHTA, CDR2 FQGNSA, per germline. V was shortened by 3 bases and J by 0 bases, with 9 bases between the two germline ends. CDR3 DNA sequence: TGTGCCAGCAGCTTCAGACCCACTAGCAATCAGCCCCAGCATTTT. It codes for CASSFRPTSNQPQHF.

This rearrangement joins TRBV30 to TRBJ2-1; D is ambiguous. V lost 2 bases, J lost 3 bases, and 14 bases lay in between. Germline CDR1 is GTSNPN and CDR2 is SVGIG (reference sequence). The CDR3 is 15 residues long. The chain's CDR3 is CAWSRSGVGYNEQFF. In DNA form, the CDR3 reads TGTGCCTGGAGTAGGTCTGGGGTGGGCTACAATGAGCAGTTCTTC.

This sequence joins TRBV4-1 and TRBJ1-1, with D possibly TRBD1 on 5 matching bases. In germline, CDR1 is MGHRA, CDR2 YSYEKL. Between the trimmed V and J ends, which lost 0 bases and 8 bases, there was a span of 10 bases. The CDR3 runs 13 residues. DNA for the CDR3: TGCGCCAGCAGCCAAGAGGGGGGTTGGGAAGCTTTCTTT. Amino acid sequence: CASSQEGGWEAFF.

The J gene is TRBJ2-5, the V gene TRBV3-1; 7 bases are shared with TRBD1. There are 16 residues in the CDR3. Germline trimming cut 1 base from V and 2 bases from J; bases unmatched to any gene: 7. The V gene's germline CDR1 is LGHDT and CDR2 YNNKEL (reference sequence). The CDR3 DNA sequence: TGTGCCAGCAGCCAAGGGCAGGGACAGACGCAAGAGACCCAGTACTTC. It is translated as CASSQGQGQTQETQYF.

The rearrangement links TRBV9 to TRBJ1-1; D perhaps matches TRBD1 (5 bases). CDR1 and CDR2 (germline): SGDLS, YYNGEE. The CDR3 covers 16 residues. Trimming took off 0 bases at V and 2 bases at J, with 14 bases between the two ends. The CDR3 is CASSVVTGHGNTEAFF. In nucleotides, the CDR3 is TGTGCCAGCAGCGTAGTAACAGGTCATGGAAACACTGAAGCTTTCTTT.

V and J are TRBV6-2 or TRBV6-3 and TRBJ1-2, with D maybe TRBD1 (6 bases). Between the trimmed V and J ends, which lost 7 bases and 8 bases, there was a span of 11 bases. Germline-derived CDR1 and CDR2 are MNHEY and SVGEGT. The CDR3 runs to 11 residues. The CDR3 here is CASTDGGGYTF. CDR3 in DNA: TGTGCCAGCACCGATGGGGGCGGCTACACCTTC.

This clonotype was recorded once. The V and J genes are TRBV5-5 and TRBJ2-1, with TRBD1 matching 7 bases. Germline assignment: CDR1 SGHKS and CDR2 YYEKEE (reference sequence). J lost 9 bases, V lost 4 bases, and 4 bases had no gene match. This CDR3 comprises 12 residues. Written as DNA, the CDR3 is TGTGCCAGCAGCAAATCAGGGGGTGAGCAGTTCTTC. It yields the protein CASSKSGGEQFF.

V usage is TRBV12-5 and J usage is TRBJ2-3; D possibly corresponds to TRBD2 (5 bases). The V end lost 6 bases, the J end lost 6 bases, and 22 bases lay between the germline ends. The CDR3 is 16 residues long. CDR1 and CDR2 from the germline V gene are LGHNT and FRNRAP. This CDR3 is CASGLRPGTRSDTQYF. CDR3 nucleotide sequence: TGTGCTAGTGGGTTGCGTCCGGGAACGAGGAGTGATACGCAGTATTTT.

This clonotype was observed a handful of times. The gene calls are TRBV19 and TRBJ1-5; D is uncertain. The V end lost 3 bases, the J end lost 5 bases, and 8 bases lay between the germline ends. The germline V gene has CDR1 LNHDA and CDR2 SQIVND (reference sequence). There are 13 residues in the CDR3. The CDR3 spells CASSMVSDQPQHF. CDR3 nucleotides: TGTGCCAGTAGTATGGTGTCTGATCAGCCCCAGCATTTT.

This clonotype was counted only a few times. The V call is TRBV14, the J call TRBJ2-2, with TRBD1 as a possible D gene (5 bases). CDR1 is SGHDN and CDR2 is FVKESK in the germline V gene. The V and J ends lost 3 bases and 3 bases respectively, with 8 bases between them. The CDR3 consists of 14 residues. In nucleotides, the CDR3 is TGTGCCAGCAGCCACAGACAGTACACCGGGGAGCTGTTTTTT. Translation: CASSHRQYTGELFF.

The table lists this clonotype with a few counts. This chain connects TRBV12-3 or TRBV12-4 to TRBJ2-5, with 7 bases lining up with TRBD2. J was trimmed by 1 base and V by 5 bases; bases with no gene match: 10. This CDR3 has 16 amino acids. The CDR3 sequence is CASSPGAAGLQETQYF. CDR3 sequence (DNA): TGTGCCAGCAGTCCCGGGGCAGCGGGACTCCAAGAGACCCAGTACTTC.

The V call is TRBV18, the J call TRBJ2-3, with D possibly matching TRBD1 (6 bases). Germline CDR1 is KGHSH and CDR2 is LQKENI. The CDR3 is 15 residues long. V lost 5 bases and J 0 bases, leaving 12 bases between the germline ends. The CDR3 is CASSGLTGSTDTQYF. The CDR3 nucleotides read TGTGCCAGCTCAGGCCTGACAGGTAGCACAGATACGCAGTATTTT. Filled out from reference TRBV18 and TRBJ2-3, the complete variable domain reads NAGVMQNPRHLVRRRGQEARLRCSPMKGHSHVYWYRQLPEEGLKFMVYLQKENIIDESGMPKERFSAEFPKEGPSILRIQQVVRGDSAAYFCASSGLTGSTDTQYFGPGTRLTVL.

This clonotype was seen a handful of times. The chain uses TRBV11-2 and TRBJ2-5, with D uncertain. Germline V gives CDR1 SGHAT, CDR2 FQNNGV. V lost 7 bases and J 2 bases, leaving 20 bases between the germline ends. This CDR3 comprises 16 residues. The CDR3 DNA sequence: TGTGCCAGCACCGAGAGGTTAGAAGTAGGACAAGAGACCCAGTACTTC. Amino acid sequence: CASTERLEVGQETQYF.

This clonotype was counted only a few times. The rearrangement links TRBV7-6 to TRBJ2-1; 13 bases line up with TRBD2. The CDR3 spans 17 residues. V lost 5 bases to trimming and J lost 6 bases; unmatched junction nucleotides: 10. CDR1 is SGHVS and CDR2 is FNYEAQ in the germline V gene. In nucleotides, the CDR3 is TGTGCCAGCAGCCCTCCCCTAGGACTAGCGGGAGCCAATGAGCAGTTCTTC. Protein product: CASSPPLGLAGANEQFF.

There are a few counts of this clonotype. The gene calls are TRBV11-2 and TRBJ2-7; D is perhaps TRBD2 (5 bases). The CDR3 has 14 amino acids. Germline V gives CDR1 SGHAT, CDR2 FQNNGV. Trimming shortened V by 1 base and J by 2 bases, and 9 bases separated the two germline ends. Here the CDR3 DNA reads TGTGCCAGCAGCTTAGCTTACGGGGCCTACGAGCAGTACTTC. As protein: CASSLAYGAYEQYF.

J is TRBJ1-1 and V is TRBV7-2, with D unclear. V lost 5 bases, J lost 0 bases, and 31 bases lay in between. Germline V gene sequence: CDR1 SGHTA, CDR2 FQGNSA. This CDR3 region has 21 residues. DNA for the CDR3: TGTGCCAGCAGCGTAAGAGGTGACATTACGTTGCCCGGGGTCATGAACACTGAAGCTTTCTTT. Translated, it gives CASSVRGDITLPGVMNTEAFF.

The genes are TRBV28 and TRBJ1-5, with D unclear. V lost 5 bases and J 1 base, leaving 12 bases between the germline ends. This CDR3 comprises 15 residues. Germline values: CDR1 MDHEN, CDR2 SYDVKM. The CDR3 sequence: CASSLHLLSNQPQHF. The CDR3 DNA reads TGTGCCAGCAGTCTACACCTTCTAAGCAATCAGCCCCAGCATTTT.

The genes are TRBV5-4 and TRBJ1-6; no clear D gene. Trimming pared 6 bases from V and 10 bases from J, leaving 20 bases between. This CDR3 spans 15 amino acids. Per germline, CDR1 SGHNT and CDR2 YYREEE (reference sequence). The CDR3 region has the DNA TGTGCCAGCACCCACGTCGGCAGCCTGCAATCACCCCTCCACTTT. This translates into CASTHVGSLQSPLHF. Full variable domain (missing parts from reference TRBV5-4 and TRBJ1-6): ETGVTQSPTHLIKTRGQQVTLRCSSQSGHNTVSWYQQALGQGPQFIFQYYREEENGRGNFPPRFSGLQFPNYSSELNVNALELDDSALYLCASTHVGSLQSPLHFGNGTRLTVT.

The chain uses TRBV6-2 or TRBV6-3 and TRBJ1-2; D may be TRBD1 (6 bases). Trimming took off 5 bases at V and 1 base at J, with 14 bases between the two ends. Looked up from germline, CDR1 is MNHEY and CDR2 is SVGEGT. The CDR3 has 15 residues. The CDR3 region is CASSLPRGINYGYTF. In DNA, the CDR3 is TGTGCCAGCAGTCTACCCAGGGGTATTAACTATGGCTACACCTTC.

The rearrangement uses TRBV9 and TRBJ2-7; D assignment may be TRBD1 or TRBD2 (6 bases each). Trimming took 4 bases from V and 2 from J, leaving 13 bases between them. Per the germline V gene, CDR1 is SGDLS and CDR2 is YYNGEE. This CDR3 contains 14 residues. CDR3 nucleotides: TGTGCCAGCAGCCCCGGGGGCGAAACCTACGAGCAGTACTTC. This encodes CASSPGGETYEQYF.

The table lists this clonotype with a few counts. The CDR3 DNA sequence: TGCGCCAGCAGGGCGAGCGAGAGGGCCGGGAATGAGCAGTTCTTC. Its translation: CASRASERAGNEQFF. The chain combines TRBV10-1 with TRBJ2-1, with D possibly TRBD2 on 5 matching bases. The CDR3 loop spans 15 amino acids. Germline-derived CDR1 and CDR2 are WNHNN and SYGVQD (reference sequence). V shed 6 bases and J shed 7 bases, with 19 bases lying between them.

This clonotype was counted between two and nine times. The chain joins TRBV12-3 or TRBV12-4 to TRBJ2-3; no clear D. This CDR3 contains 12 residues. V was cut by 7 bases and J by 6 bases, with 11 bases left in between. The CDR3 here is CASTPGHDTQYF. DNA of the CDR3: TGTGCCAGCACCCCCGGCCATGATACGCAGTATTTT.

This clonotype was counted ten times or more. The chain carries TRBV5-1 and TRBJ2-3; TRBD1 agrees at 7 bases. The CDR3 sequence is 12 residues long. V dropped 4 bases and J dropped 7; count of bases not matched to a gene: 3. Germline CDR1 SGHRS, CDR2 YFSETQ. The CDR3 loop is CASSRDSNTQYF. The CDR3 DNA follows: TGCGCCAGCAGCCGGGACAGCAATACGCAGTATTTT. The full variable domain, rest sourced from reference TRBV5-1 and TRBJ2-3, is KAGVTQTPRYLIKTRGQQVTLSCSPISGHRSVSWYQQTPGQGLQFLFEYFSETQRNKGNFPGRFSGRQFSNSRSEMNVSTLELGDSALYLCASSRDSNTQYFGPGTRLTVL.